A selection of T cell receptor beta chains follows, all from one sample in a study of CD8+ T cells in alopecia areata. Assay: immunoSEQ multiplex PCR; the TCRdb copy retains only in-frame clones and omits some. This sample has over 150,000 clones, with around 60% found just once. The sequenced sample was CD4+ T cells sorted from blood, obtained at week 4, from a patient treated with tofacitinib. Receptors were obtained from a human donor with alopecia areata. Both conserved end residues are trimmed from each CDR3. Each record gives: J gene, D gene, V gene, CDR3 protein. A D gene is named only where the DNA matches it firmly.

>TRBJ1-1|TRBD1|TRBV29-1
SVEGGGPAF
>TRBJ2-7|TRBD2|TRBV5-1
ASSPPGGTYEQY
>TRBJ2-7|TRBD2|TRBV7-9
ASSLRASGGEYEQY
>TRBJ1-6|NA|TRBV7-9
ASRSTRAPDSPLH
>TRBJ1-6|NA|TRBV27
ASSPQVPSPLH
>TRBJ1-2|TRBD1|TRBV30
AWSVGTGGAGYT
>TRBJ2-5|TRBD1|TRBV5-1
ASSLGTGKETQY
>TRBJ2-7|NA|TRBV5-4
ASSFGPYEQY
>TRBJ2-3|NA|TRBV5-4
ASSLSSTDTQY
>TRBJ1-6|NA|TRBV25-1
ASSTRGATTPLH
>TRBJ2-7|NA|TRBV2
ASSKDRGYEQY
>TRBJ2-5|NA|TRBV20-1
SANRVATQY
>TRBJ1-2|TRBD1|TRBV29-1
SVWGGQANYGYT
>TRBJ1-5|NA|TRBV6-1
ASRPGPMWPQH
>TRBJ2-7|NA|TRBV15
ATSAKNSYEQY
>TRBJ1-2|NA|TRBV4-2
ASSQDPRRAVSYT
>TRBJ2-2|TRBD1|TRBV10-3
AIKTGTTAGELF
>TRBJ1-5|NA|TRBV4-2
ASSQGNSNSNQPQH
>TRBJ2-1|TRBD2|TRBV4-2
ASTPGTSGGNEQF
>TRBJ2-1|NA|TRBV10-3
AISVLAVTANEQF
>TRBJ1-2|NA|TRBV6-5
ASSRQQYGYT
>TRBJ1-6|NA|TRBV27
ASSFLGSSYNSPLH
>TRBJ1-5|TRBD1|TRBV30
AWGPGTGRDQPQH
>TRBJ2-5|NA|TRBV6-6
ASSYSQETQY
>TRBJ1-5|NA|TRBV6-1
ASSVPQPQH
>TRBJ2-4|NA|TRBV7-2
ASSLAPRGDIQY
>TRBJ1-1|NA|TRBV29-1
SVVRQGNTEAF
>TRBJ1-2|NA|TRBV30
AWSVQAFYGYT
>TRBJ1-2|TRBD1|TRBV30
AWSQQGSTRGYT
>TRBJ2-6|NA|TRBV14
ASSQDELTSGANVLT
>TRBJ1-2|TRBD1|TRBV5-1
ASSIAQGAEGYGYT
>TRBJ2-7|TRBD2|TRBV4-1
ASSRDPIQGLATYEQY
>TRBJ2-7|NA|TRBV14
ASSQGSWDEQY
>TRBJ2-7|NA|TRBV28
ASSLDPGTKNEQY
>TRBJ1-1|NA|TRBV5-1
ASSLERRRDTEAF
>TRBJ1-6|NA|TRBV27
ASSFRDRFYNSPLH
>TRBJ1-2|NA|TRBV11-2
ASSPRPGNYGYT
>TRBJ2-3|NA|TRBV2
ASSAQGPSTDTQY
>TRBJ2-5|NA|TRBV30
AWRQQETQY
>TRBJ2-4|NA|TRBV28
ASRLRRGDIQY
>TRBJ1-1|NA|TRBV29-1
SVKRGTEAF
>TRBJ1-1|NA|TRBV7-9
ASSLEMNTEAF
>TRBJ2-3|NA|TRBV5-1
ASSLVTASTDTQY
>TRBJ1-2|NA|TRBV7-2
ASSSSREDGYT
>TRBJ1-2|NA|TRBV18
ASSRGANYGYT
>TRBJ1-6|NA|TRBV7-2
ASSMGDYNSPLH
>TRBJ1-6|NA|TRBV27
ASSPDGFRSPLH
>TRBJ1-2|NA|TRBV5-1
ASSLGFRGANYGYT
>TRBJ1-2|TRBD1|TRBV7-9
ASSPSDRGYGYT
>TRBJ2-3|NA|TRBV11-1
ASRKDGTDTQY
>TRBJ2-5|TRBD2|TRBV2
ASSRRGLAGPTIQETQY
>TRBJ2-7|NA|TRBV12-5
ASGNRSGSYEQY
>TRBJ2-5|NA|TRBV30
AWSVQGIQETQY
>TRBJ1-5|TRBD1|TRBV27
ASSRDRGQPQH
>TRBJ2-2|NA|TRBV11-2
ASSLAGETGELF
>TRBJ1-1|NA|TRBV29-1
SVENRVGWEAF
>TRBJ2-5|TRBD2|TRBV29-1
SGTSGGPGETQY
>TRBJ1-2|TRBD1|TRBV6-5
ASRQFGTGDGYT